This T cell receptor beta chain stems from a study of regulatory T cells in long-lasting Graves disease (dated by TCRdb to the early 2020s). Background for the entire study: Patients with newly diagnosed Graves' disease had been on antithyroid drugs for under 3 months. Patients with persistent Graves' disease were compared with patients with newly diagnosed Graves' disease using TCR sequencing and RNA sequencing of peripheral blood. The study was conducted in China and was registered as a clinical trial. A total of around 35 samples were covered by TCR sequencing, comprising approximately 13 persistent and approximately 20 newly diagnosed Graves' disease patients.

In regard to this clonotype: The antigen this receptor binds is unknown. No per-base quality is available; no much larger clone lies one base away.

Results the study describes overall, beyond this receptor: Peripheral blood alone was examined, since thyroid tissue, which constituted the primary lesion, could not be accessed. Persistent Graves' disease patients showed lower TCR Shannon entropy and fewer highly expanded clones than newly diagnosed patients, suggesting clonal expansion. Sequencing and analysis were restricted to the TCR beta chain. Preferential use of TRBV28, TRBJ1-2 and TRBJ2-5 was observed in persistent disease, whereas TRBV20-1 and TRBJ2-1 were favored in newly diagnosed disease. More public clonotypes were shared among persistent patients (about 2,800) than among newly diagnosed patients (over 900). The authors noted that the small sample size was a limitation that may lower accuracy.

What the time point label conveys for this sample: newly diagnosed GD, antithyroid drugs for less than 3 months. For both TCR sequencing and RNA sequencing, RNA was extracted from PBMCs in TRIzol. The diagnosis of Graves' disease followed American Thyroid Association guidelines. Recruitment of patients was carried out at an endocrinology department in Xi'an, China. From each patient, around 9 milliliters of peripheral blood was collected into an EDTA anticoagulant tube. Ficoll Paque Plus density gradient separation was used to isolate PBMCs, and no further T cell sorting was done. An Agilent 2100 Bioanalyzer and agarose gel were used to check RNA quality, and a NanoDrop 2000 was used to measure RNA concentration. The germline V gene encodes CDR1 MDHEN and CDR2 SYDVKM. The CDR3 goes from the cysteine to the phenylalanine over 14 residues. The CDR3 DNA has 42 bases and is translated from base 1. V is pared back by 4 bases and J by 7 bases, with 13 bases lying between the germline termini.

The library was built by means of multiplex PCR. This sample was sequenced with an Illumina HiSeq 4000. CDR3 regions were amplified by Arm-PCR with iRepertoire HTBI primers to construct TCR beta libraries. Before sequencing, the PCR products underwent gel purification. As for the authors' bioinformatics: Across samples, roughly 60 TRBV and 13 to 15 TRBJ segments were identified and used for gene usage analysis of CDR3 amino acid clonotypes. COPE and FqMerger were used to merge the filtered high-quality paired reads into contigs. BLAST was used to align contigs to the IMGT TRBV, TRBD and TRBJ reference genes, and CDR3 was defined following IMGT. Clonotypes above 0.1% frequency were classified as highly expanded clones. Shannon entropy served as the measure of repertoire diversity, while the Gini coefficient captured V-J evenness. A clonotype found in more than one individual was treated as public. Using fastp trimming at Q25 and MiXCR clonotype assembly, TCRdb reanalyzed the public sequencing data and kept in-frame beta chains. Rows are unified per CDR3 protein, each entry keeping the most common DNA and genes. The V and J calls, along with clone size, are taken from TCRdb and not from the paper's own processing. This sample holds a few hundred thousand distinct CDR3 sequences; 15% were observed only once. The ten largest clones take up about 7.8% of the sample.

These records were also assigned to another study, of T cells in Graves' hyperthyroidism and ophthalmopathy. The second study's authors report: Stable Graves' hyperthyroidism was defined as the absence of progression to ophthalmopathy over 18 months of follow-up. Hyperthyroidism patients were newly diagnosed, with disease duration under 2 months, and aged 18 to 65 years. The study excluded patients with uncontrolled infections, other autoimmune diseases, pregnancy or lactation. Diagnoses were based on clinical symptoms, serum thyroxine and TRAb, thyroid ultrasound and orbital computed tomography. The TCR CDR3 was subjected to a first round of RT-PCR using the HTBI primer set and the Qiagen OneStep RT-PCR kit. Most expanded thyroid clonotypes (frequency above 0.001) were also detected in blood, suggesting blood repertoires may reflect thyroid immune responses. A 13 V-J signature model separated ophthalmopathy from stable hyperthyroidism, with 87.88% sensitivity and roughly 81% specificity in cross-validation and 80%/75% in testing. During validation, the model predicted progression to ophthalmopathy a median of about 5.9 months ahead of onset, with approximately 71% sensitivity and about 72% specificity. To identify distinguishing TCR V-J signatures, a discovery cohort of some 99 patients was used, comprising 40 to 45 with Graves' ophthalmopathy and about 59 with stable Graves' hyperthyroidism. An independent validation cohort of about 20 hyperthyroidism patients and 17 patients who later progressed to ophthalmopathy tested prospective prediction of ophthalmopathy. The 95 to 100 discovery patients were divided at random into training and test sets in a 7:3 ratio. The study also compared thyroid tissue and blood T-cell repertoires from five or six Graves' hyperthyroidism patients. Following sampling, methimazole starting at 30 mg daily was given to hyperthyroidism patients, and high-dose intravenous methylprednisolone was given to ophthalmopathy patients. Libraries were constructed in a second round of multiplex PCR, after which size selection and purification were carried out. Sequencing of the libraries was done on an Illumina HiSeq2000 using paired-end 100 bp reads. SOAPnuke was used to process the raw data, removing reads that contained adapters or uncalled bases, had a mean Phred below 15, or lacked an exact match to the constant primer or identifier. High-quality paired reads were merged using COPE v1.2.5, and each unique nucleotide sequence was defined as a clonotype. Clonotypes were aligned to IMGT TRBV, TRBD and TRBJ reference segments using MiTCR v1.1. Analysis was restricted to V-J combinations with a frequency above 0.0001, which covered roughly 99% of repertoires. A TCS score was defined as the ratio of F50 (clonal expansion) to E x V (chaos), with BLOSUM62-based TCRdist applied between CDR3 peptides within each V-J. Welch's t-statistics and random forest reduced fewer than 600 V-J features to 10 to 15, which were used in a naive Bayes classifier (R e1071). Sample size was not statistically predetermined, and investigators were not blinded to group allocation. The paper describes TCR Vbeta CDR3 sequencing of around 130 peripheral blood samples, made up of about 40 ophthalmopathy patients, roughly 80 hyperthyroidism patients and about 17 progressor patients.

Recombination joined TRBV28 with TRBJ2-2; the D region may be TRBD1 or TRBD2, each matching 5 bases equally. This TCR was sampled from a middle-aged woman with Graves disease. Donor details come from another sample of the same person, matched by shared clones. The sequencing used peripheral blood mononuclear cells (PBMCs), collected at new diagnosis, from a patient treated with antithyroid drugs. The CDR3 region: CASSYDSGSGELFF. The sequenced DNA: TGTGCCAGCAGTTATGACTCAGGGAGCGGGGAGCTGTTTTTT.